This T cell receptor beta chain was observed in a study of T-cell memory formation after mild COVID-19. A few counts support this clonotype. TCRdb used MiXCR to reprocess the 5' RACE reads, holding one entry per CDR3 protein. The data show under 600,000 distinct CDR3 sequences, about a fifth seen once. Germline assignment: CDR1 MNHNY and CDR2 SVGAGI (reference sequence). Trimming removed 2 bases at V and 9 bases at J, with 20 bases between. This CDR3 contains 16 residues. The source of this sequence is an adult woman who had mild COVID-19 (a few samples of this study predate the infection). Cell type and time point are not known. The chain uses TRBV6-6 and TRBJ2-1; D is uncertain. Sample: PBMCs or a T cell subset sorted from them (not recorded which). The CDR3 reads CASSYGYGDKTSEQFF. In nucleotides, the CDR3 is TGTGCCAGCAGTTACGGCTACGGTGACAAGACGAGTGAGCAGTTCTTC.